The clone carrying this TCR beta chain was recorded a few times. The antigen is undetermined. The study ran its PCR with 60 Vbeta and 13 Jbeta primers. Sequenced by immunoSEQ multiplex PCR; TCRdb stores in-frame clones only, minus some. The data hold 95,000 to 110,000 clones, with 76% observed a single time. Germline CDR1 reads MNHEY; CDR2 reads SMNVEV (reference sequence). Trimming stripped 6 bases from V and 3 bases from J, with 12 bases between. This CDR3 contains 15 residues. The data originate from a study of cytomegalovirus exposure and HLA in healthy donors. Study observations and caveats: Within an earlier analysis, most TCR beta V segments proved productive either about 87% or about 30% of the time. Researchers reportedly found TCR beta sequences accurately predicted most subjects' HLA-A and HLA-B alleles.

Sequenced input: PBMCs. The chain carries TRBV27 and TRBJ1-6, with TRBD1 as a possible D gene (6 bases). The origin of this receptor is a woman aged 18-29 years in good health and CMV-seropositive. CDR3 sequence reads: CASSAGEGYNSPLHF. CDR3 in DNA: TGTGCCAGCAGCGCAGGGGAGGGCTATAATTCACCCCTCCACTTT.